This T cell receptor beta chain was obtained from a study of cytomegalovirus exposure and HLA in healthy donors. Findings and caveats of the study: According to a later analysis, most TCR beta chains associated with CMV appeared HLA-restricted.

Amplification used 60 Vbeta primers and 13 Jbeta primers. Original processing methods: A later analysis tallied tens of millions of unique TCR beta chains, around 10 million of them shared. Using immunoSEQ multiplex PCR, the repertoire was profiled, and TCRdb retains in-frame clones only, with some absent. The V and J calls and clone size are taken from that table; D and trimming were inferred from the DNA. The sample yields under 300,000 clones, 85% to 95% seen once. The germline V gene has CDR1 MNHEY and CDR2 SMNVEV (reference sequence). The CDR3 covers 16 residues. Trimming removed 4 bases from V and 1 base from J; junction bases left unmatched: 9. About this clone itself: Antigen specificity is unknown.

Sequenced input: PBMCs. This rearrangement joins TRBV27 to TRBJ2-7; TRBD1 aligns across 8 bases. This receptor was taken from a girl aged 2 to 10 in good health and CMV-seronegative. The CDR3 bases are TGTGCCAGCAGTTCAAGACAGGGGATCTTTTCCTACGAGCAGTACTTC. This translates into CASSSRQGIFSYEQYF.